This TCR beta chain was sequenced for a study of read filtering for tumor transcriptome and immune sequencing. Study information: Revised staging placed roughly 8 patients in R-ISS I, over 15 in II, 7 in III. Transcriptome libraries were built from DNase-treated RNA.

Molecular barcoded adaptors covering alpha/delta and beta/gamma chains were used on approximately 400 ng RNA. TCRdb re-analysed the reads in MiXCR, keeping a single row per CDR3 protein. The sample has some 50,000 distinct CDR3 sequences, around 21% seen once. This clonotype showed up many times. The CDR3 spans 14 residues. Germline V CDR1 and CDR2: DFQATT, SNEGSKA (reference sequence). V dropped 6 bases and J dropped 0 bases, with 12 bases sitting between them. V and J are TRBV20-1 and TRBJ1-5, with D perhaps matching TRBD1 (6 bases). The sequencing input was a population of CD138-negative cells sorted from bone marrow. This TCR was sampled from a donor aged 40 or older with multiple myeloma. Here the CDR3 reads CSAEDSFSNQPQHF. In DNA form, the CDR3 reads TGCAGTGCCGAGGACAGTTTTAGCAATCAGCCCCAGCATTTT.